This T cell receptor beta chain was retrieved from a study of regulatory T cells in long-lasting Graves disease. Broader study findings: New patients shared about a thousand public clonotypes, fewer than the approximately 3,000 shared by persistent patients.

Arm-PCR of CDR3 regions with iRepertoire HTBI primers generated TCR beta libraries. TCRdb re-analysed the multiplex PCR reads in MiXCR, keeping a single row per CDR3 protein. Seen here are approximately 440,000 distinct CDR3 sequences, 15% to 20% observed once, and the top ten hold 12%. Turning to this clonotype: Its antigen remains unidentified. A much bigger clone sits one base away, suggesting this may be a read error.

Time point noted: newly diagnosed GD, antithyroid drugs for less than 3 months. PBMC RNA was the source of the TCR library. These records were also assigned to another study, of T cells in Graves' hyperthyroidism and ophthalmopathy. Per that paper: The study defined stable Graves' hyperthyroidism as no ophthalmopathy progression within 18 months. During a first-round RT-PCR of the TCR CDR3, the HTBI primer set was used. The model made its ophthalmopathy prediction, and onset followed a median 6.5 months later.

The receptor was isolated from a man aged 35 to 55 with Graves disease. The sequencing here drew on peripheral blood mononuclear cells (PBMCs), taken at new diagnosis, from a patient treated with antithyroid drugs.

DNA of the CDR3: TGCAGTGCGCGGCCCTGGGGTGGCGGGAGCACAGATACGCAGTATTTT. It yields the protein CSARPWGGGSTDTQYF. This chain links TRBV20-1 with TRBJ2-3; tentatively, D is TRBD2 (5 bases). The CDR3 contains 16 residues. The V gene lost 6 bases and the J gene lost 0 bases, with 19 bases spanning the gap. Germline-derived CDR1 and CDR2 are DFQATT and SNEGSKA (reference sequence).